This TCR beta chain was profiled in a study of blood T cell repertoires in COVID-19. Study in general: COVID-19 samples, acute and convalescent, were from the United States, Italy and Spain.

The CDR3 has 15 residues. V lost 1 base to trimming and J lost 3 bases, with 10 bases between them. Germline V CDR1 and CDR2: SGHTA, FQGNSA. Per the original methods: For nucleated cells, counts were estimated from reference gene primer amplification. The method was immunoSEQ multiplex PCR; TCRdb's version includes in-frame clones alone and lacks a portion of them. V and J calls and clone size follow that table, whereas D and trimming were derived from the DNA. The table records under 400,000 clones, nearly 90% of them present only once. This sequence joins TRBV7-2 and TRBJ1-5, with D unclear. Sequenced sample: peripheral blood. This receptor was obtained from a man between 18 and 35 years old with active or convalescent COVID-19. This CDR3 reads CASSLDWASNQPQHF. As DNA, the CDR3 is TGTGCCAGCAGCTTAGATTGGGCCTCCAATCAGCCCCAGCATTTT.